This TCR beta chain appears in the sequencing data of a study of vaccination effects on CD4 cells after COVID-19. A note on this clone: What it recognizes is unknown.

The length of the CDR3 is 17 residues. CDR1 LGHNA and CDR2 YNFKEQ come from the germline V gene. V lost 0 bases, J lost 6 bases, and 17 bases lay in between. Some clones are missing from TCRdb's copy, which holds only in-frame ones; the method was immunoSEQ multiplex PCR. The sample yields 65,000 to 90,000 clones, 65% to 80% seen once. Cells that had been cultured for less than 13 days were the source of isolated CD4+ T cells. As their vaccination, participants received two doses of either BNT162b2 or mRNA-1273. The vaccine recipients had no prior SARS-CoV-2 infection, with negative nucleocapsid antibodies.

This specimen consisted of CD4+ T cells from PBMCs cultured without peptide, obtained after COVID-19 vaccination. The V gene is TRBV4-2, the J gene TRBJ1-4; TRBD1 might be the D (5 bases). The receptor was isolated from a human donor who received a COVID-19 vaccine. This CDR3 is CASSQDLVGERDEKLFF. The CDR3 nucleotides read TGTGCCAGCAGCCAAGATCTCGTGGGGGAAAGAGATGAAAAACTGTTTTTT.